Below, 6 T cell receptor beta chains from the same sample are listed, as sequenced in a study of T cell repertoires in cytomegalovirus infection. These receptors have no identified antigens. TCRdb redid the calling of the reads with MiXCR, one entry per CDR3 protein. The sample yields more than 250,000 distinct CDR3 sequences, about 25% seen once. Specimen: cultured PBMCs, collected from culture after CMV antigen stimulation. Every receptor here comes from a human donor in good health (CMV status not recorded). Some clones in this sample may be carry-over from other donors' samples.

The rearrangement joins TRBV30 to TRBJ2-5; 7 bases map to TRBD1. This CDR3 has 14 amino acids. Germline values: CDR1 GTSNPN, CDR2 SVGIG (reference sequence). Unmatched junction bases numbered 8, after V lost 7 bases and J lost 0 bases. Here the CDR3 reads CASTGTAYQETQYF. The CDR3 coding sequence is TGTGCCTCCACCGGGACAGCCTACCAAGAGACCCAGTACTTC.

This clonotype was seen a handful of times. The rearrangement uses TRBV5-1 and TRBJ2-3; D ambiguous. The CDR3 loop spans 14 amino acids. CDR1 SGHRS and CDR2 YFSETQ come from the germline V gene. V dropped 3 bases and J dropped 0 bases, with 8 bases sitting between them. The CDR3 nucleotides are TGCGCCAGCAGCTCCCGTGCTAGCACAGATACGCAGTATTTT. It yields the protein CASSSRASTDTQYF.

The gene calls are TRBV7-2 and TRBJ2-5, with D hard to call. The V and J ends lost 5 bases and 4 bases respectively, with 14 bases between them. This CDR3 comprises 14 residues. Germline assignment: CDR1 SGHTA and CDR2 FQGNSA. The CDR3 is CASSAPGPGETQYF. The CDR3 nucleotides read TGTGCCAGCAGCGCACCGGGCCCGGGAGAGACCCAGTACTTC.

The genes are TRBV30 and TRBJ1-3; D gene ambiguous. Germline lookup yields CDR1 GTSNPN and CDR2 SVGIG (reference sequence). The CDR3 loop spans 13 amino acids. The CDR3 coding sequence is TGTGCATCCCTTCTCGGCTCTGGAAACACCATATATTTT. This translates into CASLLGSGNTIYF.

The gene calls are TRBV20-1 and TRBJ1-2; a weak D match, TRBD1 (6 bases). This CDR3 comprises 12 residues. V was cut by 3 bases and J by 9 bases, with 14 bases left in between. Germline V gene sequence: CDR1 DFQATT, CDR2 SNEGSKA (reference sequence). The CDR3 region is CSARTNRESYTF. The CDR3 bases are TGCAGTGCTAGGACTAACAGGGAAAGCTACACCTTC.

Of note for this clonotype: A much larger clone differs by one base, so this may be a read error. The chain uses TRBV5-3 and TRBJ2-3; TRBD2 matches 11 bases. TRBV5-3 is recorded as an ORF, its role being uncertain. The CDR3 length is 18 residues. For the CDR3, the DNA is TGTACCAGAAGCGGGGGACTAGCGGCATGGAAAAGCACAGATACGCAGTATTTT. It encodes CTRSGGLAAWKSTDTQYF.